The rows below give T cell receptor beta chains drawn from one sample of a study of patients and donors after allogeneic stem cell transplantation. In TCRdb, the RT-PCR reads were re-called with MiXCR into one record per CDR3 protein. The sample holds approximately 60,000 distinct CDR3 sequences, approximately 12% seen once. Sequencing was carried out using blood, either unsorted or a sorted T cell fraction (not recorded which). The receptors shown here come from a human donor who was either an allogeneic HSCT recipient or a stem cell or donor lymphocyte infusion donor (not recorded which). It is not recorded whose cells these are; they may come from a transplant donor. Both conserved end residues are part of each CDR3. The D gene is left open where the match is weak. Part of the rows lack a size; the others show once, few, many or a class for expanded clones.

CASSQQGAYTEAFF	TGTGCCAGCAGCCAACAGGGGGCGTACACTGAAGCTTTCTTT	TRBD1	TRBV5-5	TRBJ1-1	-
CSARDPSGSEQYF	TGCAGTGCTAGAGATCCTAGCGGGAGCGAGCAGTACTTC	TRBD2	TRBV20-1	TRBJ2-7	many
CAAGDSSTGELFF	TGTGCCGCAGGGGACAGCAGTACCGGGGAGCTGTTTTTT	TRBD1	TRBV24-1	TRBJ2-2	few
CASSPRGGIGPQHF	TGTGCCAGCAGCCCGCGGGGCGGTATCGGGCCCCAGCATTTT	-	TRBV7-3	TRBJ1-5	-
CSVEDQNSYEQYF	TGCAGCGTTGAAGATCAGAATTCCTACGAGCAGTACTTC	-	TRBV29-1	TRBJ2-7	-
CASRGHPYEQYF	TGTGCCAGCAGGGGACACCCCTACGAGCAGTACTTC	-	TRBV27	TRBJ2-7	-
CASSLEGALEQYF	TGTGCCAGCAGCTTAGAAGGAGCACTCGAGCAGTACTTC	-	TRBV7-9	TRBJ2-7	-
CASSSQGSQSGNTIYF	TGTGCCAGCAGCTCGCAGGGGTCCCAGTCTGGAAACACCATATATTTT	-	TRBV5-6	TRBJ1-3	-
CASSLRVDRTEAFF	TGTGCCAGCAGCCTCAGGGTAGACCGCACTGAAGCTTTCTTT	-	TRBV11-2	TRBJ1-1	few
CASSLLGRNTGELFF	TGTGCCAGCAGTTTATTGGGCAGAAACACCGGGGAGCTGTTTTTT	-	TRBV27	TRBJ2-2	-